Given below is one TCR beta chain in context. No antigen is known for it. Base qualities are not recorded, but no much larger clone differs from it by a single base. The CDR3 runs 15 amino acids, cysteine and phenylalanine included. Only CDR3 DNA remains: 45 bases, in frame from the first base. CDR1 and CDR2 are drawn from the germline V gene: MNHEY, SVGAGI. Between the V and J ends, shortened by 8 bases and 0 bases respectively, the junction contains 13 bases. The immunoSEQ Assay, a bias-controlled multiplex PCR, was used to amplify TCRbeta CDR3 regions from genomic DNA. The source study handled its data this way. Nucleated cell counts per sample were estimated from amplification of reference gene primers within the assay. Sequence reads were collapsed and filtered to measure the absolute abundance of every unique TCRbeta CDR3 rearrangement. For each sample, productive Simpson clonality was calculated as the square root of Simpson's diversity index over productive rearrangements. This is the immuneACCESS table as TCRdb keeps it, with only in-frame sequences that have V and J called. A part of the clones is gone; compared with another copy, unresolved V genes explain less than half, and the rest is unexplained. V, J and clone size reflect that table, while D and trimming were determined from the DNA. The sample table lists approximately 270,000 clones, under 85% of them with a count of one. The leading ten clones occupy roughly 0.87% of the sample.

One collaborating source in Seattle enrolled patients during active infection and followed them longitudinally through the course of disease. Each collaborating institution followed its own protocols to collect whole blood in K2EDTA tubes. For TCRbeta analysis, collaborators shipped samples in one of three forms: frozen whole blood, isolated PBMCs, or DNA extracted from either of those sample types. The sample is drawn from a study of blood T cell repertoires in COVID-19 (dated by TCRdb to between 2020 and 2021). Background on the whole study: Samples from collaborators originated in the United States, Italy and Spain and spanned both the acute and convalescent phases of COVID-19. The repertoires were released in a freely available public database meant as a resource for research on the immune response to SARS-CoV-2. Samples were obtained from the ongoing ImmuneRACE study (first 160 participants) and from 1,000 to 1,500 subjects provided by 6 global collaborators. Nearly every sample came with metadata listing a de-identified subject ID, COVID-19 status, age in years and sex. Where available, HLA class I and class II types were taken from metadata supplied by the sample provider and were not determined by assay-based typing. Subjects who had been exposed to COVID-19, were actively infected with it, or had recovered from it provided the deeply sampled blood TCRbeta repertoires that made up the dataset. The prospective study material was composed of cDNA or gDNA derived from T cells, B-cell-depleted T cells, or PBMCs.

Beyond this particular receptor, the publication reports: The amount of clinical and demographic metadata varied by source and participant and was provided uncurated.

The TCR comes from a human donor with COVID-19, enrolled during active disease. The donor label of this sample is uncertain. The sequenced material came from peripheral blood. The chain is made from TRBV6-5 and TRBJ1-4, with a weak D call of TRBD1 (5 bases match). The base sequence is TGTGCCAGCGGCGGGACGGCAGCAACTAATGAAAAACTGTTTTTT. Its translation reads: CASGGTAATNEKLFF.